A single sample is the source of the 26 T cell receptor beta chains below, sequenced in a study of shared clonotypes between healthy human individuals. The repertoire was sequenced with immunoSEQ multiplex PCR; TCRdb's copy has only in-frame clones and lacks some. The repertoire has 2 million or so clones, over 85% of them found once; the top ten carry 0.85% to 1.3%. It was CD45RO-negative cells, positively selected for CCR7, that made up naive CD8 cells, with terminally differentiated effector memory CD45RA+ cells excluded. Sequenced sample: naive CD8+ T cells sorted from blood. All receptors derive from a man between 18 and 35 years old in good health.

The chain combines TRBV6-5 with TRBJ2-7; the D is unclear. The V end lost 2 bases, the J end lost 2 bases, and 10 bases lay between the germline ends. Germline CDR1 and CDR2: MNHEY and SVGAGI. CDR3 length: 14 residues. In DNA form, the CDR3 reads TGTGCCAGCAGTTACGGGCACAGCACCTACGAGCAGTACTTC. It encodes CASSYGHSTYEQYF.

The chain uses TRBV9 and TRBJ2-1; no clear D gene. V shed 1 base and J shed 9 bases, with 8 bases lying between them. This CDR3 spans 12 amino acids. CDR1 and CDR2 from the germline V gene are SGDLS and YYNGEE. For the CDR3, the DNA is TGTGCCAGCAGCGTACTCATTGGTGAGCAGTTCTTC. Encoded protein: CASSVLIGEQFF.

This rearrangement joins TRBV2 to TRBJ2-3; unclear D gene. Germline CDR1 reads SNHLY; CDR2 reads FYNNEI. The CDR3 spans 15 residues. V lost 4 bases, J lost 4 bases, and 15 bases lay in between. For the CDR3, the DNA is TGTGCCAGCAGTGTTACAGACTCATCGGCAGATACGCAGTATTTT. This codes for CASSVTDSSADTQYF.

CDR3 amino acids: CASSERMGPSTDTQYF. The CDR3 DNA is TGTGCCAGCAGTGAACGGATGGGCCCTAGCACAGATACGCAGTATTTT. V and J are TRBV28 and TRBJ2-3, with D uncertain. V was clipped by 5 bases and J by 0 bases, with 15 bases between them. The CDR3 covers 16 residues. Germline loops: CDR1 MDHEN, CDR2 SYDVKM.

The rearrangement links TRBV4-3 to TRBJ2-2; 7 bases are shared with TRBD2. Germline V gives CDR1 LGHNA, CDR2 YSLEER. The CDR3 has 17 residues. V gave up 0 bases and J gave up 4 bases; unmatched junction bases: 8. CDR3 sequence reads: CASSQEGEGPSTGELFF. CDR3 DNA sequence: TGCGCCAGCAGCCAAGAGGGGGAGGGGCCGAGCACCGGGGAGCTGTTTTTT.

The rearrangement links TRBV27 to TRBJ2-3; no firm D call. Germline loops: CDR1 MNHEY, CDR2 SMNVEV (reference sequence). The length of the CDR3 is 13 residues. Trimming took off 4 bases at V and 4 bases at J, with 9 bases between the two ends. CDR3 coding DNA: TGTGCCAGCAGTTGGCTCAGATCAGATACGCAGTATTTT. Protein: CASSWLRSDTQYF.

The chain uses TRBV27 and TRBJ2-3; TRBD2 aligns across 8 bases. This CDR3 region has 16 residues. CDR1 and CDR2 from the germline V gene are MNHEY and SMNVEV (reference sequence). Trimming removed 0 bases from V and 4 bases from J; junction bases left unmatched: 6. The CDR3: CASSLSIAGRADTQYF. The CDR3 bases are TGTGCCAGCAGTTTATCGATAGCGGGGAGGGCAGATACGCAGTATTTT.

This chain links TRBV19 with TRBJ2-3; perhaps TRBD1 as D (5 bases). This CDR3 has 13 residues. CDR1 and CDR2 from the germline V gene are LNHDA and SQIVND (reference sequence). Trimming pared 4 bases from V and 3 bases from J, leaving 8 bases between. The CDR3 DNA is TGTGCCAGTAGTACCCGACAGACAGATACGCAGTATTTT. Residues: CASSTRQTDTQYF.

To note about this clone: Other DNA sequences in the sample encode the same CDR3. The chain is built from TRBV6-1 and TRBJ2-2; no reliable D call. V lost 3 bases and J lost 1, with 9 bases in between. In germline, CDR1 is MNHNS, CDR2 SASEGT. The length of the CDR3 is 15 residues. CDR3 in DNA: TGTGCCAGCAGTGAGTTGGCAGGGAACACCGGGGAGCTGTTTTTT. Protein: CASSELAGNTGELFF.

V and J are TRBV7-9 and TRBJ1-4; 9 bases agree with TRBD1. The CDR3 runs 14 residues. J lost 8 bases, V lost 6 bases, and 7 bases had no gene match. Germline V CDR1 and CDR2: SEHNR, FQNEAQ (reference sequence). CDR3 nucleotide sequence: TGTGCCAGCAGGACAGGGGGATTTGGGGAAAAACTGTTTTTT. This codes for CASRTGGFGEKLFF.

This chain uses TRBV10-3 with TRBJ1-3, with 7 bases lining up with TRBD1. The trim removed 6 bases at V and 2 bases at J, leaving 7 bases unmatched. CDR1 is ENHRY, CDR2 SYGVKD, per germline. The CDR3 is made up of 15 amino acids. In DNA form, the CDR3 reads TGTGCCATCAGAGCAGACAGGGACACTGGAAACACCATATATTTT. It encodes CAIRADRDTGNTIYF.

This clone was picked up a small number of times. This rearrangement joins TRBV9 to TRBJ1-4; D not certain. Germline V gives CDR1 SGDLS, CDR2 YYNGEE. This CDR3 has 14 residues. V lost 4 bases and J 2 bases, leaving 9 bases between the germline ends. The CDR3 DNA follows: TGTGCCAGCAGCCCCCAAAAGACTAATGAAAAACTGTTTTTT. Residues: CASSPQKTNEKLFF. Full variable domain (missing parts from reference TRBV9 and TRBJ1-4): DSGVTQTPKHLITATGQRVTLRCSPRSGDLSVYWYQQSLDQGLQFLIQYYNGEERAKGNILERFSAQQFPDLHSELNLSSLELGDSALYFCASSPQKTNEKLFFGSGTQLSVL.

In regard to this clone: Other DNA variants within this sample encode the same CDR3. This sequence joins TRBV5-1 and TRBJ2-7; no clear D. The CDR3 spans 13 residues. Deletions cut 0 bases from V and 3 bases from J, with 7 bases between. Germline CDR1 reads SGHRS; CDR2 reads YFSETQ. CDR3 sequence (DNA): TGCGCCAGCAGCTTGGGCCTAGGCTACGAGCAGTACTTC. It translates to CASSLGLGYEQYF.

The chain joins TRBV4-2 to TRBJ2-7; weak D call: TRBD2 (5 bases). This CDR3 has 14 amino acids. Trimming took 6 bases from V and 0 from J, leaving 12 bases between them. Germline-derived CDR1 and CDR2 are LGHNA and YNFKEQ. Written as DNA, the CDR3 is TGTGCCAGCAGGGAGGAACAATCCTCCTACGAGCAGTACTTC. Residues: CASREEQSSYEQYF.

The V call is TRBV30, the J call TRBJ2-5; D not resolved. Matching the DNA end better, TRBJ2-7 makes the J call doubtful. The V gene's germline CDR1 is GTSNPN and CDR2 SVGIG (reference sequence). The CDR3 is 12 amino acids. The CDR3 loop is CAWKGEPHEQYF. CDR3 bases: TGTGCCTGGAAGGGTGAACCGCACGAGCAGTACTTC.

CDR3 in amino acids: CASSFSGGAKADTQYF. Here the CDR3 DNA reads TGTGCCAGCAGTTTTTCGGGGGGCGCAAAGGCAGATACGCAGTATTTT. The rearrangement uses TRBV27 and TRBJ2-3, with D tentatively TRBD2 (7 bases). Trimming cost V 3 bases and J 4 bases, with 17 bases left between them. The germline V gene encodes CDR1 MNHEY and CDR2 SMNVEV (reference sequence). This CDR3 has 16 amino acids.

This clone occurred once. The rearrangement joins TRBV5-4 to TRBJ2-3; TRBD2 matches at 9 bases. This CDR3 has 15 residues. The germline V gene has CDR1 SGHNT and CDR2 YYREEE (reference sequence). Trimming removed 5 bases from V and 0 bases from J; junction bases left unmatched: 4. DNA for the CDR3: TGTGCCAGCAGAACGGCGGGAGGGAGCACAGATACGCAGTATTTT. Translation gives CASRTAGGSTDTQYF.

This CDR3 reads CASSEDRVTNEQFF. The CDR3 DNA follows: TGCGCCAGCAGTGAGGACAGGGTAACGAATGAGCAGTTCTTC. The chain has TRBV10-1 and TRBJ2-1, with 7 bases matching TRBD1. CDR1 and CDR2 (germline): WNHNN, SYGVQD (reference sequence). V was pared by 2 bases and J by 7 bases, with 5 bases of the junction left unmatched. The CDR3 sequence is 14 residues long.

The rearrangement uses TRBV13 and TRBJ2-7, with 10 bases aligning to TRBD2. The trim removed 3 bases at V and 6 bases at J, leaving 5 bases unmatched. The CDR3 totals 14 residues. In germline, CDR1 is PRHDT, CDR2 FYEKMQ (reference sequence). Here the CDR3 DNA reads TGTGCCAGCAGCTTCGGACTAGCGGATGGCGAGCAGTACTTC. Protein sequence: CASSFGLADGEQYF.

In this sample, this clone turned up once. The chain joins TRBV7-9 to TRBJ2-5; TRBD2 aligns across 11 bases. Trimming cost V 5 bases and J 3 bases; bases outside gene matches: 11. The CDR3 is made up of 17 amino acids. Germline V CDR1 and CDR2: SEHNR, FQNEAQ (reference sequence). The CDR3 loop reads CASSHPLAGGLKETQYF. The CDR3 nucleotides read TGTGCCAGCAGCCACCCCCTAGCGGGGGGCCTAAAAGAGACCCAGTACTTC.

The chain carries TRBV4-1 and TRBJ1-3, with 8 bases identical to TRBD1. CDR1 and CDR2 from the germline V gene are MGHRA and YSYEKL. This CDR3 is built from 16 residues. J lost 0 bases, V lost 1 base, and 2 bases had no gene match. The CDR3: CASSQVDRDSGNTIYF. The CDR3 region has the DNA TGCGCCAGCAGCCAAGTGGACAGGGACTCTGGAAACACCATATATTTT.

This chain links TRBV19 with TRBJ2-1; TRBD1 matches at 11 bases. The CDR3 length is 14 residues. Germline CDR1 and CDR2: LNHDA and SQIVND (reference sequence). Germline trimming cut 1 base from V and 7 bases from J; bases unmatched to any gene: 0. The CDR3 DNA is TGTGCCAGTAGTATAGGGGACAGGGGGAATGAGCAGTTCTTC. Its translation: CASSIGDRGNEQFF.

The chain couples TRBV27 to TRBJ2-7, with 7 bases aligning to TRBD1. Germline assignment: CDR1 MNHEY and CDR2 SMNVEV (reference sequence). The CDR3 has 13 amino acids. Trimming at V came to 5 bases and at J to 2 bases, leaving 3 bases not matched to a gene. CDR3 region: CASSIGTAYEQYF. In nucleotides, the CDR3 is TGTGCCAGCAGTATCGGGACAGCCTACGAGCAGTACTTC.

The chain couples TRBV30 to TRBJ2-7; D is unclear. V was clipped by 2 bases and J by 2 bases, with 13 bases between them. Germline CDR1 and CDR2: GTSNPN and SVGIG (reference sequence). The CDR3 consists of 14 residues. Here the CDR3 DNA reads TGTGCCTGGAGTAACCGGCTTAGAACCTACGAGCAGTACTTC. The encoded protein is CAWSNRLRTYEQYF.

This clone was counted a single time. The V and J genes are TRBV19 and TRBJ1-1; a possible D gene is TRBD1 (5 bases). The CDR3 contains 17 residues. Germline V gene data show CDR1 as LNHDA and CDR2 as SQIVND (reference sequence). V was trimmed by 0 bases and J by 5 bases, leaving 19 bases between them. The CDR3 region has the DNA TGTGCCAGTAGTATAGATATCGGGCGCAGGGAAGTTACTGAAGCTTTCTTT. Translated: CASSIDIGRREVTEAFF. Full variable domain (missing parts from reference TRBV19 and TRBJ1-1): DGGITQSPKYLFRKEGQNVTLSCEQNLNHDAMYWYRQDPGQGLRLIYYSQIVNDFQKGDIAEGYSVSREKKESFPLTVTSAQKNPTAFYLCASSIDIGRREVTEAFFGQGTRLTVV.

A single count supports this clone. CDR3 sequence (DNA): TGTGCCAGCAGCAATAGTAGGGACAGTTCCTACGAGCAGTACTTC. It is translated as CASSNSRDSSYEQYF. This chain links TRBV9 with TRBJ2-7, with 7 bases aligning to TRBD1. The CDR3 totals 15 residues. Germline V gene data show CDR1 as SGDLS and CDR2 as YYNGEE. Losses at the gene ends were 4 bases for V and 1 base for J; bases not matched to a gene: 8.